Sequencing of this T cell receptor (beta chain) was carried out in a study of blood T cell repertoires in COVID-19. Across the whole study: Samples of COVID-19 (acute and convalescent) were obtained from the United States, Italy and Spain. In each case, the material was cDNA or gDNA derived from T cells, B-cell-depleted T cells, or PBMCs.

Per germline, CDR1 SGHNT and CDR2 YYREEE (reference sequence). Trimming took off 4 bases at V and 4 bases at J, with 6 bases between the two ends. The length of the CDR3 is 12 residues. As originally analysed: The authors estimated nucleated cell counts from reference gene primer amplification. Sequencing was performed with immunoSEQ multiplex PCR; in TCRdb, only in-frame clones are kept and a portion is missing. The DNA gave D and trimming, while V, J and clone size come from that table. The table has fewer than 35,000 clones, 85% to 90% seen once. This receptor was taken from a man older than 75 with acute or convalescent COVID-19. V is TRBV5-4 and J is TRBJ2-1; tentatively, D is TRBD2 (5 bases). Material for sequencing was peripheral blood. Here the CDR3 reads CASSRDYNEQFF. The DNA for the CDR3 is TGTGCCAGCAGCCGGGATTACAATGAGCAGTTCTTC. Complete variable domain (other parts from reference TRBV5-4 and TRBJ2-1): ETGVTQSPTHLIKTRGQQVTLRCSSQSGHNTVSWYQQALGQGPQFIFQYYREEENGRGNFPPRFSGLQFPNYSSELNVNALELDDSALYLCASSRDYNEQFFGPGTRLTVL.